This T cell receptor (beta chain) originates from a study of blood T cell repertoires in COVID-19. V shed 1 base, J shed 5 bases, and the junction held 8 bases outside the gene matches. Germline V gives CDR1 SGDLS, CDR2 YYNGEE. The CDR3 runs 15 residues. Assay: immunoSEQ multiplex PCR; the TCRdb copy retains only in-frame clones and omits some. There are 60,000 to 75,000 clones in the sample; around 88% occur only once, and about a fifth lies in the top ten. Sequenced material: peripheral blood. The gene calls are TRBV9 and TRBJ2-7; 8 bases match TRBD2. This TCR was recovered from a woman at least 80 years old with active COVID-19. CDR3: CASSVRGAGRDEQYF. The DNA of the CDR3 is TGTGCCAGCAGCGTAAGGGGGGCCGGGAGGGACGAGCAGTACTTC.